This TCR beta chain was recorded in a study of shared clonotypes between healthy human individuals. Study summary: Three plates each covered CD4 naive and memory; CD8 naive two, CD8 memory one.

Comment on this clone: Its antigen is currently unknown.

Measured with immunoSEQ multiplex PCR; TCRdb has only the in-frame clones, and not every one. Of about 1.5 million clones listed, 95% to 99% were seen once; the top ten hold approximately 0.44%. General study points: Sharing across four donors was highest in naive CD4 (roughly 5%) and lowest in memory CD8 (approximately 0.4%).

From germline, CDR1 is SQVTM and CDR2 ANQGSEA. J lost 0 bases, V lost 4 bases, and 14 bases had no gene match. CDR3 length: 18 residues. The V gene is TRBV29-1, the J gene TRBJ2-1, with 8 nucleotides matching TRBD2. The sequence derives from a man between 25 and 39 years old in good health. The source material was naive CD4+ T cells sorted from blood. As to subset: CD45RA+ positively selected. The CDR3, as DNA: TGCAGCGTTGGAGGGCTAGCGGGTCATAGGAGCTCCTACAATGAGCAGTTCTTC. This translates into CSVGGLAGHRSSYNEQFF.